Presented here are 26 T cell receptor beta chains from one specimen sequenced in a study of blood T cells in healthy people across ages. Combining a sample-barcoded 5' primer with a J-beta primer mix, a second PCR ran for 7 to 11 cycles. TCRdb re-called the 5' RACE reads with MiXCR, one entry per CDR3 protein. The sample lists hundreds of thousands of distinct CDR3 sequences, more than 25% occurring once. The sequencing input was blood. The receptor set was obtained from a woman aged 80 or over in good health.

The V call is TRBV11-1, the J call TRBJ2-5; 8 bases match TRBD1. From germline, CDR1 is SGHAT and CDR2 FQDESV (reference sequence). The CDR3 is 14 amino acids. With V trimmed by 1 base and J by 11 bases, 9 bases remained unmatched. CDR3 sequence: CASSLEDRVGEQYF. The CDR3 nucleotides are TGTGCCAGCAGCTTAGAGGACAGGGTAGGTGAGCAGTACTTC. Drawing the rest from reference TRBV11-1 and TRBJ2-5, the complete variable domain is EAEVAQSPRYKITEKSQAVAFWCDPISGHATLYWYRQILGQGPELLVQFQDESVVDDSQLPKDRFSAERLKGVDSTLKIQPAELGDSAMYLCASSLEDRVGEQYFGPGTRLLVL.

J is TRBJ2-5 and V is TRBV5-1; D unclear. CDR1 is SGHRS, CDR2 YFSETQ, per germline. V was clipped by 2 bases and J by 2 bases, with 10 bases between them. The CDR3 runs 14 residues. The CDR3 loop reads CASSFSYRQETQYF. The CDR3 nucleotides are TGCGCCAGCAGCTTTTCCTACCGTCAAGAGACCCAGTACTTC.

The CDR3 DNA sequence: TGCGCCAGCAGCTTGGCCGTGGACACTGAAGCTTTCTTT. The encoded protein is CASSLAVDTEAFF. The chain is built from TRBV5-1 and TRBJ1-1; D unresolved. Germline-derived CDR1 and CDR2 are SGHRS and YFSETQ. The V end lost 0 bases, the J end lost 3 bases, and 6 bases lay between the germline ends. The CDR3 is 13 amino acids. The full variable domain, its missing parts supplied by reference TRBV5-1 and TRBJ1-1, is KAGVTQTPRYLIKTRGQQVTLSCSPISGHRSVSWYQQTPGQGLQFLFEYFSETQRNKGNFPGRFSGRQFSNSRSEMNVSTLELGDSALYLCASSLAVDTEAFFGQGTRLTVV.

This clonotype was detected many times. The chain is built from TRBV15 and TRBJ2-6, with unresolved D. From germline, CDR1 is LNHNV and CDR2 YYDKDF (reference sequence). With 5 bases removed from V and 0 bases from J, the gap between germline ends came to 8 bases. This CDR3 has 15 amino acids. The CDR3 coding sequence is TGTGCCACCAGCTTCCGTACCTCTGGGGCCAACGTCCTGACTTTC. Translation gives CATSFRTSGANVLTF.

The chain joins TRBV7-2 to TRBJ1-5; D is ambiguous. The V and J ends lost 4 bases and 0 bases respectively, with 7 bases between them. The CDR3 has 14 residues. Germline V gene lookup returns CDR1 SGHTA and CDR2 FQGNSA. CDR3 loop: CASSSQSSNQPQHF. The CDR3 DNA follows: TGTGCCAGCAGCTCCCAGAGTAGCAATCAGCCCCAGCATTTT.

This rearrangement joins TRBV6-6 to TRBJ2-7; D gene ambiguous. This CDR3 region has 13 residues. V shed 4 bases and J shed 5 bases, with 12 bases lying between them. Germline loops: CDR1 MNHNY, CDR2 SVGAGI (reference sequence). CDR3 residues: CASSFGFGHEQYF. The CDR3 region has the DNA TGTGCCAGCAGTTTTGGTTTTGGGCACGAGCAGTACTTC.

This clonotype was observed at least ten times. A single base separates this from a much larger clone, so it may be a read error. The chain combines TRBV28 with TRBJ2-7; no clear D. Trimming left V 1 base short and J 2 bases short, with 3 bases between. The CDR3 has 12 residues. The germline V gene has CDR1 MDHEN and CDR2 SYDVKM. The CDR3 spells CASSLFPYEQYF. The CDR3 DNA sequence: TGTGCCAGCAGTTTATTCCCCTACGAGCAGTACTTC.

Many counts were recorded for this clonotype. This sequence joins TRBV25-1 and TRBJ2-7; 12 positions match TRBD1. With V trimmed by 4 bases and J by 12 bases, 1 base remained unmatched. Germline loops: CDR1 MGHDK, CDR2 SYGVNS. The CDR3 length is 11 residues. Written as DNA, the CDR3 is TGTGCCAGCAGTGGGGGACAGGGGGCGTACTTC. It specifies CASSGGQGAYF.

This clonotype was seen repeatedly, ten times or more. The V call is TRBV6-5, the J call TRBJ2-7, with D perhaps TRBD1 (6 bases). Trimming removed 6 bases at V and 0 bases at J, with 15 bases between. CDR3 size: 15 residues. Germline V gene sequence: CDR1 MNHEY, CDR2 SVGAGI. For the CDR3, the DNA is TGTGCCAGCAGCAGATATTCGGACAGCTCCTACGAGCAGTACTTC. Residues: CASSRYSDSSYEQYF.

Points on this clonotype: One end of the junction varies from germline; a read error may be responsible. V and J are TRBV7-9 and TRBJ1-1; D is possibly TRBD1 (6 bases). In germline, CDR1 is SEHNR, CDR2 FQNEAQ (reference sequence). CDR3 length: 17 residues. In DNA form, the CDR3 reads TGCGCCAGCAGCTCATCCGAGGGGCTCCGCTGGGACACTGAAGTTTTCTTT. Encoded protein: CASSSSEGLRWDTEVFF.

This clonotype has more than one count but fewer than ten. The chain is built from TRBV6-1 and TRBJ2-3, with 10 bases fitting TRBD1. This CDR3 is 14 amino acids long. CDR1 and CDR2 (germline): MNHNS, SASEGT. V lost 7 bases, J lost 4 bases, and 5 bases stayed unmatched. CDR3 in DNA: TGTGCCAGCAACCGGGACAGGGGAGCAGATACGCAGTATTTT. Translating it yields CASNRDRGADTQYF.

A word on this clonotype: The junction shows a germline mismatch at one end, possibly a read error. This chain uses TRBV3-1 with TRBJ1-1; D call uncertain. Germline V gives CDR1 LGHDT, CDR2 YNNKEL (reference sequence). The CDR3 runs to 14 residues. Written as DNA, the CDR3 is TGTGCCAGCAGCCCCGCTGGGATGAACACTAAAGCTTTCTTT. Translation gives CASSPAGMNTKAFF. Full variable domain (missing parts from reference TRBV3-1 and TRBJ1-1): DTAVSQTPKYLVTQMGNDKSIKCEQNLGHDTMYWYKQDSKKFLKIMFSYNNKELIINETVPNRFSPKSPDKAHLNLHINSLELGDSAVYFCASSPAGMNTKAFFGQGTRLTVV.

Ten or more counts support this clonotype. The chain uses TRBV4-1 and TRBJ2-5; 10 bases are a match to TRBD2. CDR3 length equals 16 residues. Per germline, CDR1 MGHRA and CDR2 YSYEKL. Losses at the gene ends were 4 bases for V and 6 bases for J; bases not matched to a gene: 11. The CDR3 bases are TGCGCCAGCAGCCCTTCGGGGACTAGCGTACAAAAGACCCAGTACTTC. Protein product: CASSPSGTSVQKTQYF.

Concerning this clonotype itself: This could be a read error, since a much larger clone is one nucleotide away. This chain uses TRBV27 with TRBJ2-1; D is uncertain. Per the germline V gene, CDR1 is MNHEY and CDR2 is SMNVEV (reference sequence). V was shortened by 5 bases and J by 13 bases, with 24 bases between the two germline ends. CDR3 length: 15 amino acids. This CDR3 is CASSLNAGRSETQFF. The DNA for the CDR3 is TGTGCCAGCAGTCTGAATGCCGGACGCAGTGAGACCCAGTTCTTC.

J is TRBJ1-2 and V is TRBV15; 7 nucleotides match TRBD1. Germline CDR1 and CDR2: LNHNV and YYDKDF (reference sequence). This CDR3 region has 17 residues. With V trimmed by 3 bases and J by 1 base, 11 bases remained unmatched. CDR3 loop: CATSSYRGQPYNYGYTF. As DNA, the CDR3 is TGTGCCACCAGCAGCTACAGGGGCCAACCTTATAACTATGGCTACACCTTC.

This clonotype was seen a handful of times. The chain recombines TRBV6-1 with TRBJ2-5; perhaps TRBD1 as D (5 bases). The CDR3 is 14 residues long. The germline CDR1 and CDR2 sequences are MNHNS and SASEGT. Trimming left V 1 base short and J 4 bases short, with 10 bases between. CDR3 region: CASSEGWQGETQYF. CDR3 DNA sequence: TGTGCCAGCAGTGAAGGTTGGCAGGGAGAGACCCAGTACTTC.

J is TRBJ1-4 and V is TRBV20-1; tentatively, D is TRBD1 (5 bases). V gave up 0 bases and J gave up 4 bases, with 15 bases separating them. CDR1 and CDR2 from the germline V gene are DFQATT and SNEGSKA (reference sequence). This CDR3 is 16 amino acids long. The chain's CDR3 is CSARDPGGGGNEKLFF. CDR3 nucleotide sequence: TGCAGTGCTAGAGATCCGGGCGGGGGAGGTAATGAAAAACTGTTTTTT.

In its sample, this clonotype was seen a few times. This chain joins TRBV5-5 and TRBJ1-5; D perhaps matches TRBD1 (6 bases). Trimming shortened V by 1 base and J by 2 bases, and 10 bases separated the two germline ends. This CDR3 region has 15 residues. Germline values: CDR1 SGHKS, CDR2 YYEKEE (reference sequence). In DNA, the CDR3 is TGTGCCAGCAGCTTGACAGGGTTCGGCAATCAGCCCCAGCATTTT. The encoded protein is CASSLTGFGNQPQHF.

Ten or more counts support this clonotype. This rearrangement joins TRBV7-6 to TRBJ1-6; D unclear. Germline CDR1 is SGHVS and CDR2 is FNYEAQ. This CDR3 is 15 amino acids long. Trimming shortened V by 2 bases and J by 7 bases, and 12 bases separated the two germline ends. CDR3 in amino acids: CASSLNRWGNSPLHF. DNA of the CDR3: TGTGCCAGCAGCTTAAATCGGTGGGGAAATTCACCCCTCCACTTT.

This clonotype was seen at least ten times. The genes are TRBV12-3 or TRBV12-4 and TRBJ1-1; D unclear. The CDR3 runs to 13 residues. Deletions cut 1 base from V and 5 bases from J, with 8 bases between. The CDR3 spells CASSLGADTEAFF. The CDR3 nucleotides are TGTGCCAGCAGTTTAGGAGCGGATACTGAAGCTTTCTTT.

The sample holds many counts of this clonotype. This rearrangement joins TRBV7-9 to TRBJ1-2; 12 bases agree with TRBD1. This CDR3 region has 13 residues. Germline loops: CDR1 SEHNR, CDR2 FQNEAQ (reference sequence). The ends lost 5 bases at V and 8 bases at J; junction bases unmatched: 3. In DNA, the CDR3 is TGTGCCAGCAGCGGGACAGGGGGCATAGGCTACACCTTC. Its translation: CASSGTGGIGYTF. Full variable domain (missing parts from reference TRBV7-9 and TRBJ1-2): DTGVSQNPRHKITKRGQNVTFRCDPISEHNRLYWYRQTLGQGPEFLTYFQNEAQLEKSRLLSDRFSAERPKGSFSTLEIQRTEQGDSAMYLCASSGTGGIGYTFGSGTRLTVV.

Of note for this clonotype: Given a much more abundant clone one base away, this may be a read error. The chain carries TRBV2 and TRBJ1-1; 7 bases are shared with TRBD1. The CDR3 loop spans 12 amino acids. Germline CDR1 and CDR2: SNHLY and FYNNEI. After removal of 7 bases from V and 5 bases from J, the junction contained 4 bases not matched to a gene. The CDR3 spells CASNYRGTEAFF. The DNA of the CDR3 is TGTGCCAGCAATTACAGGGGAACTGAAGCTTTCTTT. The variable domain in full, completed from reference TRBV2 and TRBJ1-1, reads EPEVTQTPSHQVTQMGQEVILRCVPISNHLYFYWYRQILGQKVEFLVSFYNNEISEKSEIFDDQFSVERPDGSNFTLKIRSTKLEDSAMYFCASNYRGTEAFFGQGTRLTVV.

This clonotype was detected ten times or more. This chain links TRBV12-3 or TRBV12-4 with TRBJ2-5, with no clear D. V lost 1 base to trimming and J lost 11 bases, with 11 bases between them. This CDR3 spans 12 amino acids. This CDR3 reads CASSLDYSQQYF. The CDR3 region has the DNA TGTGCCAGCAGTTTAGACTACAGTCAGCAGTACTTC.

This sequence joins TRBV20-1 and TRBJ1-1; D is possibly TRBD1 (5 bases). Trimming removed 1 base at V and 4 bases at J, with 10 bases between. Germline CDR1 reads DFQATT; CDR2 reads SNEGSKA (reference sequence). The CDR3 has 13 amino acids. The CDR3 DNA reads TGCAGTGCTAGAGTTCTCAGGGCCACTGAAGCTTTCTTT. Protein: CSARVLRATEAFF.

There are many counts of this clonotype. The rearrangement links TRBV7-8 to TRBJ1-2; possible D gene TRBD1, 5 bases. The CDR3 has 14 residues. V lost 5 bases, J lost 7 bases, and 17 bases lay in between. Germline values: CDR1 SGHVS, CDR2 FQNEAQ. The CDR3 region has the DNA TGTGCCAGCAGCAAGACGGACACCCGTATTGGCTACACCTTC. It codes for CASSKTDTRIGYTF. Full variable domain (missing parts from reference TRBV7-8 and TRBJ1-2): GAGVSQSPRYKVAKRGQDVALRCDPISGHVSLFWYQQALGQGPEFLTYFQNEAQLDKSGLPSDRFFAERPEGSVSTLKIQRTQQEDSAVYLCASSKTDTRIGYTFGSGTRLTVV.

This clonotype was observed at least ten times. CDR3 region: CASSFPSGGAVEQFF. In DNA form, the CDR3 reads TGTGCCAGCAGTTTCCCTAGCGGGGGGGCTGTTGAGCAGTTCTTC. The chain employs TRBV27 and TRBJ2-1; 12 bases are shared with TRBD2. Germline-derived CDR1 and CDR2 are MNHEY and SMNVEV (reference sequence). CDR3 length equals 15 residues. V shed 3 bases, J shed 9 bases, and the junction held 6 bases outside the gene matches.